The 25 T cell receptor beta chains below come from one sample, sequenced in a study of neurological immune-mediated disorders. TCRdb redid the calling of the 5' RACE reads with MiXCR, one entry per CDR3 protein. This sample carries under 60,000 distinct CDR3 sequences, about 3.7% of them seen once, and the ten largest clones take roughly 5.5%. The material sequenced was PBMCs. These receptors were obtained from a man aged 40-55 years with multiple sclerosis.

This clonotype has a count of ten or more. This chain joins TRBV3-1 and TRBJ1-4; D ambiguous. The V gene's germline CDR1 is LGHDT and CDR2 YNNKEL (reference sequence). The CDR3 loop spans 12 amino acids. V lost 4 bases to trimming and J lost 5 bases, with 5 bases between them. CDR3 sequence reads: CASSRKNEKLFF. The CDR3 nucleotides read TGTGCCAGCAGCCGAAAAAATGAAAAACTGTTTTTT.

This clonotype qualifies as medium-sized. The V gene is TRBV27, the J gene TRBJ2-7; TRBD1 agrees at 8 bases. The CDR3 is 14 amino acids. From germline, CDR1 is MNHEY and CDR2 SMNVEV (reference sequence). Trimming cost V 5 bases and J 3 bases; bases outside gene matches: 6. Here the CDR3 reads CASSVGTGNYEQYF. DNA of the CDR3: TGTGCCAGCAGTGTCGGGACAGGAAACTACGAGCAGTACTTC.

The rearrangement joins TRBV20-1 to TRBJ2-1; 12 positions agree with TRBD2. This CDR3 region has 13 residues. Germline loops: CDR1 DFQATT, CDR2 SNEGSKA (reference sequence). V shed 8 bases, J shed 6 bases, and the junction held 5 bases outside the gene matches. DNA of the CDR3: TGCAGTCCCACTAGCGGGGGGTTCAATGAGCAGTTCTTC. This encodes CSPTSGGFNEQFF.

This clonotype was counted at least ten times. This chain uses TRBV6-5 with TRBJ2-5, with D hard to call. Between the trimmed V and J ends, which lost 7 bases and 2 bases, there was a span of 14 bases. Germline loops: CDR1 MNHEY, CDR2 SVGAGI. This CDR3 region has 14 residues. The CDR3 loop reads CASTPSAGQETQYF. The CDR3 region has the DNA TGTGCCAGCACCCCTTCCGCCGGACAAGAGACCCAGTACTTC.

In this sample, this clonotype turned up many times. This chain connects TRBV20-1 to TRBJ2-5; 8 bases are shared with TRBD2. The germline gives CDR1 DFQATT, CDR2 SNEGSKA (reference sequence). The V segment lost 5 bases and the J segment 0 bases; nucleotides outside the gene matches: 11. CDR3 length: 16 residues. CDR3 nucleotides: TGCAGTGCTCAACCTAGGATAGCGGGGTACCAAGAGACCCAGTACTTC. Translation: CSAQPRIAGYQETQYF.

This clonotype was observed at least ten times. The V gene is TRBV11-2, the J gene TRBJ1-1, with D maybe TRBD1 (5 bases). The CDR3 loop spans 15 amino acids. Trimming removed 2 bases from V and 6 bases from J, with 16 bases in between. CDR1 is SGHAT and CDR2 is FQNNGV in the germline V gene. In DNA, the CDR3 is TGTGCCAGCAGCTTATCAGGAAGGGGTCGTTCTGAAGCTTTCTTT. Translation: CASSLSGRGRSEAFF.

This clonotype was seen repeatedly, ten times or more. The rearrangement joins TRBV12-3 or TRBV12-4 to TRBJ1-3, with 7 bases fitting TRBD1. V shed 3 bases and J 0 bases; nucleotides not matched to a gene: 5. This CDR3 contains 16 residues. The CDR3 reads CASSLGQLVSGNTIYF. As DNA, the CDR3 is TGTGCCAGCAGTTTGGGACAGCTTGTCTCTGGAAACACCATATATTTT.

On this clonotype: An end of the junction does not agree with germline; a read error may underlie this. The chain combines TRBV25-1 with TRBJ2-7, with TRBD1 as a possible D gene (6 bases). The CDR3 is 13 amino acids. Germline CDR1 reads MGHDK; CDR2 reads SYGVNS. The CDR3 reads CANSPLGATGQYF. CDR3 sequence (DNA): TGTGCCAACAGTCCCCTCGGAGCGACAGGGCAGTACTTC.

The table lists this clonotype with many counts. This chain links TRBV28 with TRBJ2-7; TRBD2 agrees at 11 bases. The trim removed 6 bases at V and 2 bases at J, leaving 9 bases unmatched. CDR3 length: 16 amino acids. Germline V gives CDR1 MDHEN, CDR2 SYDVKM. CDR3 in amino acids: CASSPLLAGGTYEQYF. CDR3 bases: TGTGCCAGCAGCCCCCTTCTAGCGGGGGGAACCTACGAGCAGTACTTC. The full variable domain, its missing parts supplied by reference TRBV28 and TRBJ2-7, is DVKVTQSSRYLVKRTGEKVFLECVQDMDHENMFWYRQDPGLGLRLIYFSYDVKMKEKGDIPEGYSVSREKKERFSLILESASTNQTSMYLCASSPLLAGGTYEQYFGPGTRLTVT.

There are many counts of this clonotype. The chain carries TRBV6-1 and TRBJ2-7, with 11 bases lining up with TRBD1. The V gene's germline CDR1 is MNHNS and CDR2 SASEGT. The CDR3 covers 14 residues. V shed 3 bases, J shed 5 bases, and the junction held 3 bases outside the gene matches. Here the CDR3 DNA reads TGTGCCAGCAGTGAGTGGACAGGGGGCGACGAGCAGTACTTC. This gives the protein CASSEWTGGDEQYF.

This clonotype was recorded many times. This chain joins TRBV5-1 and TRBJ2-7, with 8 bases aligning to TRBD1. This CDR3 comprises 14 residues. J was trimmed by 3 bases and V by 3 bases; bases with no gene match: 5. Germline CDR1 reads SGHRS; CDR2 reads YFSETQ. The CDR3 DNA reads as TGCGCCAGCAGCTCTCAGGACAGGGACTACGAGCAGTACTTC. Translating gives CASSSQDRDYEQYF.

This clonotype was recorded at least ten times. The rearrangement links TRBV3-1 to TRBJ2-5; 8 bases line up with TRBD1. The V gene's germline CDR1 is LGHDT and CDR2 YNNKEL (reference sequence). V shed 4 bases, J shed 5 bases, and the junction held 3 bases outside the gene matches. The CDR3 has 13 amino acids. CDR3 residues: CASSLDRAETQYF. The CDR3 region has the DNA TGTGCCAGCAGCCTGGACAGGGCCGAGACCCAGTACTTC.

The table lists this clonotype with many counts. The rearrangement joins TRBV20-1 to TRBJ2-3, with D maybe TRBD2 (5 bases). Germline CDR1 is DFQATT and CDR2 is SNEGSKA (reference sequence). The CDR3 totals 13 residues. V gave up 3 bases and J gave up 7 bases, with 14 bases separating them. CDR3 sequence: CSARAPGVNTQYF. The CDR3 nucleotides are TGCAGTGCTAGGGCCCCCGGGGTGAATACGCAGTATTTT.

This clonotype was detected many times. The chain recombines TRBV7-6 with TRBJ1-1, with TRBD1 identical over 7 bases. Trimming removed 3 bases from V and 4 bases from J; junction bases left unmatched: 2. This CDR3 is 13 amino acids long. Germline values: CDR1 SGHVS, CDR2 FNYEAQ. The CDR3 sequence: CASSLGQFTEAFF. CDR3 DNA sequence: TGTGCCAGCAGCTTGGGACAGTTCACTGAAGCTTTCTTT.

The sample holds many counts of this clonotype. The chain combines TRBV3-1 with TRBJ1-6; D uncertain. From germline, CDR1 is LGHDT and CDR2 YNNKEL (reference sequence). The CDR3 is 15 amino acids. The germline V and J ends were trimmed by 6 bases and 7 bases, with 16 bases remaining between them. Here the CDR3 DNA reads TGTGCCAGCAGGCGAGAGGGTCGCCTAAATTCACCCCTCCACTTT. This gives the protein CASRREGRLNSPLHF.

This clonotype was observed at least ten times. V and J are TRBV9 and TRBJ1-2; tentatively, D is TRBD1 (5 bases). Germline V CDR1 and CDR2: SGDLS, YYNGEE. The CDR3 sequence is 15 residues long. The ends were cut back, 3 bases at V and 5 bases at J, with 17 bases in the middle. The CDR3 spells CASSAGTLGRYGYTF. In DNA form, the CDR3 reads TGTGCCAGCAGCGCCGGGACTTTAGGGAGGTATGGCTACACCTTC.

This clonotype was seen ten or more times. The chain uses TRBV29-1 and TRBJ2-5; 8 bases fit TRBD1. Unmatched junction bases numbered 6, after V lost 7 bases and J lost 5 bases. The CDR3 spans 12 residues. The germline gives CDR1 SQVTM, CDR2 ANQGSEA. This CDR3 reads CSGSTGDETQYF. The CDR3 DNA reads TGCAGCGGATCGACAGGGGATGAGACCCAGTACTTC.

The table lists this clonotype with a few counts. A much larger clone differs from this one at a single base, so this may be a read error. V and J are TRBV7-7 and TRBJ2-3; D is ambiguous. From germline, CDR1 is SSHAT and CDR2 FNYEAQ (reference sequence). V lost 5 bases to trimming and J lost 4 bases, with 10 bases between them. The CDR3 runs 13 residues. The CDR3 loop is CASSPKQSDTQYF. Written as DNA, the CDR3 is TGTGCCAGCAGCCCGAAGCAGTCAGATACGCAGTATTTT.

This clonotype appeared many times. The CDR3 here is CASSPGLAGYAETQYF. In nucleotides, the CDR3 is TGTGCCAGCAGCCCTGGACTAGCGGGATACGCCGAGACCCAGTACTTC. V is TRBV3-1 and J is TRBJ2-5, with 12 bases identical to TRBD2. CDR3 length equals 16 residues. Germline CDR1 LGHDT, CDR2 YNNKEL (reference sequence). With V trimmed by 4 bases and J by 5 bases, 8 bases remained unmatched.

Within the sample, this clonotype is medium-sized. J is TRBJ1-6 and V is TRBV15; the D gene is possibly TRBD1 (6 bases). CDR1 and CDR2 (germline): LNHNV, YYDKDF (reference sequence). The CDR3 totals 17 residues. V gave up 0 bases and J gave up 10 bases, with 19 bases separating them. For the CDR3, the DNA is TGTGCCACCAGCAGAGATCGGTTGGGGGGCGCGACCTCACCCCTCCACTTT. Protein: CATSRDRLGGATSPLHF. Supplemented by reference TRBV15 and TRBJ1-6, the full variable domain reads DAMVIQNPRYQVTQFGKPVTLSCSQTLNHNVMYWYQQKSSQAPKLLFHYYDKDFNNEADTPDNFQSRRPNTSFCFLDIRSPGLGDTAMYLCATSRDRLGGATSPLHFGNGTRLTVT.

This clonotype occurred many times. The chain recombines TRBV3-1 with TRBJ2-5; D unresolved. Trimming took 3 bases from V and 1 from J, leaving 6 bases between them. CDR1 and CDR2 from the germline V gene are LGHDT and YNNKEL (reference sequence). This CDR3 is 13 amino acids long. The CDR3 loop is CASSQLTQETQYF. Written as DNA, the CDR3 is TGTGCCAGCAGCCAGTTGACCCAAGAGACCCAGTACTTC.

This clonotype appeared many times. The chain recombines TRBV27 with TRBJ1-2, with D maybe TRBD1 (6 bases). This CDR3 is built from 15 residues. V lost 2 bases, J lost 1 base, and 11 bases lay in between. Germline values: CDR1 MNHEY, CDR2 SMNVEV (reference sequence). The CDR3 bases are TGTGCCAGCAGTTTAGGCGGGGGCATTAACTATGGCTACACCTTC. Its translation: CASSLGGGINYGYTF.

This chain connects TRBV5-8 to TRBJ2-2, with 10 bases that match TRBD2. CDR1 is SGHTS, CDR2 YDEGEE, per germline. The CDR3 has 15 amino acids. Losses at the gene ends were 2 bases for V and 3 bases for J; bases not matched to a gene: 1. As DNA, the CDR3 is TGTGCCAGCAGCTTAGGGACTAGCGACACCGGGGAGCTGTTTTTT. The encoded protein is CASSLGTSDTGELFF.

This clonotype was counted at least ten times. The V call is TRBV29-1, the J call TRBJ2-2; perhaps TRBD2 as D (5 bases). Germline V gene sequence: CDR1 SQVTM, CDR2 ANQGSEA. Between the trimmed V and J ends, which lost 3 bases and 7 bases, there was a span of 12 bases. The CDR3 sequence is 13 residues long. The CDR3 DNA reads TGCAGCGTTGAGGTCTCGGGGATCGGGGAGCTGTTTTTT. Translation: CSVEVSGIGELFF.

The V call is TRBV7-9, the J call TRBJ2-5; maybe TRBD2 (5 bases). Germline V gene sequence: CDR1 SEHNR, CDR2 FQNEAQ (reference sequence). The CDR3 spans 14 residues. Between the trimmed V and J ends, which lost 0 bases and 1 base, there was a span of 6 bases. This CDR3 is CASSLALAQETQYF. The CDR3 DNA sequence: TGTGCCAGCAGCTTAGCGCTAGCCCAAGAGACCCAGTACTTC. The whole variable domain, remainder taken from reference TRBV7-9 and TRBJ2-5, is DTGVSQNPRHKITKRGQNVTFRCDPISEHNRLYWYRQTLGQGPEFLTYFQNEAQLEKSRLLSDRFSAERPKGSFSTLEIQRTEQGDSAMYLCASSLALAQETQYFGPGTRLLVL.